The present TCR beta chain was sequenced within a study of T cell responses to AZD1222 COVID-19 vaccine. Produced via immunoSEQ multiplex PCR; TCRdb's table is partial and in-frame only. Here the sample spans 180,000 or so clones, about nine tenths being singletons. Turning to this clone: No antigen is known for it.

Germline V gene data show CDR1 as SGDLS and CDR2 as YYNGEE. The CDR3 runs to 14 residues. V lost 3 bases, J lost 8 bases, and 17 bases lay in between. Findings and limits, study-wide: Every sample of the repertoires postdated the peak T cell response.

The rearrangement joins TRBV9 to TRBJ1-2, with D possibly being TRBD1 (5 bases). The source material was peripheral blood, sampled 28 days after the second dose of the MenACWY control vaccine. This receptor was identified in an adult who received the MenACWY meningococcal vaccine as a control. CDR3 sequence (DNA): TGTGCCAGCAGCGGTGGAGGGGTCTCGGGCGGCTACACCTTC. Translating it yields CASSGGGVSGGYTF.